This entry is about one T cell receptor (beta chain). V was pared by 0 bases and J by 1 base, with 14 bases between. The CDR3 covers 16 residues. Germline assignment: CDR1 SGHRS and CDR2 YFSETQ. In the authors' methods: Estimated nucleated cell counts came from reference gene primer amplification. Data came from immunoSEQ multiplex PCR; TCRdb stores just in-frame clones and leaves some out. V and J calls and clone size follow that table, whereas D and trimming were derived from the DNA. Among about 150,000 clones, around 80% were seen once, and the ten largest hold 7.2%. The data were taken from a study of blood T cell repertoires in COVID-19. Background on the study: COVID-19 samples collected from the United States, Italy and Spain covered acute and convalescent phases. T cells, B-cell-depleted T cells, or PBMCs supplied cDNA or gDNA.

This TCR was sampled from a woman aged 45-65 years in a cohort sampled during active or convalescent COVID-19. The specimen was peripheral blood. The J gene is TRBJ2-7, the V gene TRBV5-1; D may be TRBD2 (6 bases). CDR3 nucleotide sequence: TGCGCCAGCAGCTTGGTACGGGACCGGGGGTCCTACGAGCAGTACTTC. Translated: CASSLVRDRGSYEQYF.